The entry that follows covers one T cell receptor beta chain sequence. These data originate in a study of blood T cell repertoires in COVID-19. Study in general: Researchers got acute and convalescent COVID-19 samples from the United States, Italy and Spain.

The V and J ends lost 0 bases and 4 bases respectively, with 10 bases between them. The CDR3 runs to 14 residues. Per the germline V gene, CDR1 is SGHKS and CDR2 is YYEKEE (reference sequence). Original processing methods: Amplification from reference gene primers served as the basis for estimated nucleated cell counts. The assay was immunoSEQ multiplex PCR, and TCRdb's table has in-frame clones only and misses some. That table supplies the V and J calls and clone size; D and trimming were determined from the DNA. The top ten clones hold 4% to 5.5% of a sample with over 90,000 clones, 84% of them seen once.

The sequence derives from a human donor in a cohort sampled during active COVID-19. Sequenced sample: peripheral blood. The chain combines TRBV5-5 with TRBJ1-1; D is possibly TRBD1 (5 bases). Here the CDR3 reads CASSLDSGGTEAFF. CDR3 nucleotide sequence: TGTGCCAGCAGCTTGGACTCGGGGGGCACTGAAGCTTTCTTT.